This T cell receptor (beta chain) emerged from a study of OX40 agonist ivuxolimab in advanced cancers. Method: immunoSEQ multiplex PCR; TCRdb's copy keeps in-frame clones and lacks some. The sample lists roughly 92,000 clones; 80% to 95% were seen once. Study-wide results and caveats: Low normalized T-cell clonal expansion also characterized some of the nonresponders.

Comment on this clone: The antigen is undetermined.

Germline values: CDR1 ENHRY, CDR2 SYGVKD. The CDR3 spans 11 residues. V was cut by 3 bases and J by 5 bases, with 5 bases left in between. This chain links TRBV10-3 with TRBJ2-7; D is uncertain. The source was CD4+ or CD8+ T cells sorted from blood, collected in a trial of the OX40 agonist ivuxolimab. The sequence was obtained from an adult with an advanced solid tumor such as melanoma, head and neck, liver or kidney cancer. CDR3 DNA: TGTGCCATCAGTGATGTGGACGAGCAGTACTTC. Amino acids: CAISDVDEQYF.